The T cell receptor (beta chain) under discussion was sequenced for a study of vaccination and CD4 T cells after COVID-19. Study-wide background: The convalescents, six males and four females, included two who were Hispanic. Overlapping SARS-CoV-2, HCoV-NL63, HCoV-OC43 and HCoV-229E spike peptides were used to stimulate cells.

At the Johns Hopkins FTIC core, DNA taken from cultured CD4+ T cells was sequenced by way of the Oncomine TCR Beta short-read assay. TCRdb called the PCR reads again in MiXCR, with one record for every CDR3 protein. The repertoire has 5,000 or so distinct CDR3 sequences, approximately 29% of them found once; the top ten carry 20% to 25%. V was clipped by 4 bases and J by 11 bases, with 17 bases between them. The V gene's germline CDR1 is LGHNA and CDR2 YSLEER. The CDR3 covers 13 residues. The treatment denotes: approximately nine-day PBMC culture with coronavirus spike peptide pools or control peptides (ViraFEST assay). ViraFEST grew antigen-specific T cells using peptide pools, then sequenced TCRs. Wells that each held 1.8 million or so PBMCs were cultured with 8.5 to 10 IU/ml IL-2 and 7.5 to 10 ug/ml peptide pools. Notes on this clonotype: Its antigen is unknown.

This chain connects TRBV4-3 to TRBJ1-1; a weak D match, TRBD1 (5 bases). This sequence originates from a human donor who had recovered from COVID-19. The sample consisted of CD4+ T cells from blood, cultured in vitro, taken after SARS-CoV-2 vaccination. This CDR3 is CASSRLGEGNAFF. The CDR3, as DNA: TGCGCCAGCAGCCGCCTGGGAGAGGGGAACGCTTTCTTT.